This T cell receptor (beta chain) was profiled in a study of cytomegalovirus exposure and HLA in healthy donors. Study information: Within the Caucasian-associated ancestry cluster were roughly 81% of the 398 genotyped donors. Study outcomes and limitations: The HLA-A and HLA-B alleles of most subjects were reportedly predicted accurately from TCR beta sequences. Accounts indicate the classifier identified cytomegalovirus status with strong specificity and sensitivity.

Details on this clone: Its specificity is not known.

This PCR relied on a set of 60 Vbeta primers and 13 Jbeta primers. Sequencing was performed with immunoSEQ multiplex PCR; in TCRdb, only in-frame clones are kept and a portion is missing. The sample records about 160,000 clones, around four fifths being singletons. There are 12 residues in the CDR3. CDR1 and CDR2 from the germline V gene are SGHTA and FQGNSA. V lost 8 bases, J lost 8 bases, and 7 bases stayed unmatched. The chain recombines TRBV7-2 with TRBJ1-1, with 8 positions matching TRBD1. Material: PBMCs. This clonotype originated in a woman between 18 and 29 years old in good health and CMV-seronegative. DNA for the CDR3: TGTGCCAGCGGCACGTGGGACAGGGAAGCTTTCTTT. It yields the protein CASGTWDREAFF.